This entry lists 30 T cell receptor beta chains sequenced from one sample in a study of T cells expressing NK-cell markers. Following a re-call of the 5' RACE reads, TCRdb has one entry per CDR3 protein and lacks DNA. The listing contains over 150,000 distinct CDR3 sequences. Input material: blood T cells: a sorted CD56 or NKG2C T cell subset, CD4+ or CD8+ T cells, or bulk PBMC T cells (not recorded which). Receptors originate from a woman between 45 and 60 years old in good health.

The chain joins TRBV21-1 to TRBJ2-5; lacking DNA, the TRBD1 call made by TCRdb goes unchecked. TRBV21-1 represents a pseudogene. This CDR3 spans 19 amino acids. The CDR3 region is CATAPRGSQRQGGQETQYF.

The chain joins TRBV27 to TRBJ1-1; the TCRdb call, TRBD1, lacks DNA for checking. This CDR3 has 17 residues. CDR1 is MNHEY and CDR2 is SMNVEV in the germline V gene (reference sequence). The CDR3 reads CASSSIVGGGANTEAFF.

The J gene is TRBJ2-5, the V gene TRBV4-1; TCRdb names TRBD2, which stays unverified in the absence of DNA. CDR1 is MGHRA and CDR2 is YSYEKL in the germline V gene. This CDR3 has 15 residues. This CDR3 reads CASSQALAGEETQYF.

The V call is TRBV5-6, the J call TRBJ2-1; without DNA, the TCRdb call of TRBD2 cannot be checked. This CDR3 spans 14 amino acids. CDR1 and CDR2 (germline): SGHDT, YYEEEE. The CDR3 protein is CASSLGRSRDEQFF.

The chain has TRBV4-1 and TRBJ2-7. CDR3 size: 15 residues. Germline V CDR1 and CDR2: MGHRA, YSYEKL. The CDR3: CASSQVGDLTYEQYF.

The V and J genes are TRBV20-1 and TRBJ2-5; TCRdb's D gene call, TRBD2, goes unchecked for lack of DNA. Germline V gives CDR1 DFQATT, CDR2 SNEGSKA (reference sequence). This CDR3 is 15 amino acids long. The CDR3 reads CSARDLSGPWGTQYF.

The rearrangement joins TRBV7-9 to TRBJ2-5; TCRdb designates TRBD1, a call that cannot be tested without DNA. From germline, CDR1 is SEHNR and CDR2 FQNEAQ (reference sequence). The CDR3 sequence is 14 residues long. CDR3 sequence reads: CASSLASGWETQYF. Complete variable domain (other parts from reference TRBV7-9 and TRBJ2-5): DTGVSQNPRHKITKRGQNVTFRCDPISEHNRLYWYRQTLGQGPEFLTYFQNEAQLEKSRLLSDRFSAERPKGSFSTLEIQRTEQGDSAMYLCASSLASGWETQYFGPGTRLLVL.

The V gene is TRBV2, the J gene TRBJ2-2; TCRdb returns TRBD2, unconfirmable since there is no DNA. CDR3 length equals 15 residues. CDR1 and CDR2 from the germline V gene are SNHLY and FYNNEI. The CDR3 sequence is CASKRLAGDTGELFF.

The chain couples TRBV3-1 to TRBJ2-7; TCRdb proposes TRBD2, but this gene call is untestable without DNA. The V gene's germline CDR1 is LGHDT and CDR2 YNNKEL (reference sequence). The CDR3 is 16 residues long. The CDR3 reads CASSHAGLAGSYEQYF.

V gene TRBV4-2 combines with J gene TRBJ2-7; TCRdb indicates TRBD1, and absent DNA this call remains unverified. Germline CDR1 and CDR2: LGHNA and YNFKEQ. The CDR3 has 14 amino acids. The CDR3 here is CASSPRTGGYEQYF.

The chain combines TRBV12-3 or TRBV12-4 with TRBJ2-7. The CDR3 runs 13 residues. The CDR3 loop reads CASSFGYSYEQYF.

J is TRBJ2-7 and V is TRBV30; TCRdb names TRBD2, which stays unverified in the absence of DNA. Germline lookup yields CDR1 GTSNPN and CDR2 SVGIG (reference sequence). CDR3 length: 12 amino acids. The CDR3 loop is CAWGSGVGWQYF. Based on the CDR3 plus reference TRBV30 and TRBJ2-7, the full variable domain is SQTIHQWPATLVQPVGSPLSLECTVEGTSNPNLYWYRQAAGRGLQLLFYSVGIGQISSEVPQNLSASRPQDRQFILSSKKLLLSDSGFYLCAWGSGVGWQYFGPGTRLTVT.

This chain connects TRBV4-2 to TRBJ2-1. The CDR3 contains 14 residues. Germline CDR1 LGHNA, CDR2 YNFKEQ. The CDR3 here is CASKMIGFYNEQFF.

The rearrangement joins TRBV5-1 to TRBJ1-4. CDR1 SGHRS and CDR2 YFSETQ come from the germline V gene. This CDR3 is 15 amino acids long. CDR3 amino acids: CASSPDPHSDEKLFF.

The chain has TRBV12-3 or TRBV12-4 and TRBJ2-7; TCRdb proposes TRBD1, but this gene call is untestable without DNA. CDR3 size: 16 residues. The CDR3 protein is CASSYPAGTGLYEQYF.

V and J are TRBV4-1 and TRBJ2-2; TCRdb indicates TRBD2, and absent DNA this call remains unverified. Germline assignment: CDR1 MGHRA and CDR2 YSYEKL. The CDR3 contains 15 residues. This CDR3 is CASSPQEGNTGELFF.

The J gene is TRBJ2-1, the V gene TRBV12-3 or TRBV12-4; the TRBD1 assignment by TCRdb is unverifiable without DNA. The CDR3 consists of 14 residues. The CDR3 region is CASRDSLTGGEQFF.

The chain has TRBV4-1 and TRBJ2-5. The germline V gene encodes CDR1 MGHRA and CDR2 YSYEKL. The CDR3 has 14 amino acids. CDR3 loop: CASSQGPGAETQYF.

V usage is TRBV5-1 and J usage is TRBJ2-2; as DNA is missing, the TRBD2 call by TCRdb cannot be tested. CDR3 size: 15 residues. CDR1 and CDR2 (germline): SGHRS, YFSETQ. The CDR3 loop reads CASRVAGTNTGELFF.

This chain's CDR3 is CASSVFGRLGTDTQYF. This chain uses TRBV9 with TRBJ2-3; TCRdb's D call of TRBD1 is untestable without DNA. Germline CDR1 SGDLS, CDR2 YYNGEE. This CDR3 is built from 16 residues.

The chain links TRBV20-1 to TRBJ1-4. Germline V gene sequence: CDR1 DFQATT, CDR2 SNEGSKA (reference sequence). The CDR3 length is 13 residues. CDR3 amino acids: CSAPLRAGEKLFF.

This chain's CDR3 is CASSQDFGERELFF. The genes are TRBV4-1 and TRBJ2-2. CDR1 and CDR2 from the germline V gene are MGHRA and YSYEKL. The CDR3 has 14 amino acids.

The chain joins TRBV6-2 or TRBV6-3 to TRBJ2-7; TCRdb calls TRBD2, which cannot be checked without DNA. This CDR3 has 14 residues. Germline V gene sequence: CDR1 MNHEY, CDR2 SVGEGT. CDR3 amino acids: CASGRDYPSGEQYF.

This chain joins TRBV10-1 and TRBJ2-1. Germline V CDR1 and CDR2: WNHNN, SYGVQD (reference sequence). The CDR3 has 13 amino acids. The CDR3 sequence: CASSESMTAEQFF.

The V gene is TRBV4-1, the J gene TRBJ2-2; TCRdb's assignment of TRBD1 cannot be checked, as there is no DNA. In germline, CDR1 is MGHRA, CDR2 YSYEKL. The CDR3 extends over 17 amino acids. The CDR3 spells CASRVELQGIYAGELFF.

The chain uses TRBV2 and TRBJ1-1; as DNA is missing, the TRBD1 call by TCRdb cannot be tested. Germline V gene lookup returns CDR1 SNHLY and CDR2 FYNNEI. The CDR3 is 20 amino acids. The CDR3 spells CASSEYAFVGQGTMNTEAFF.

This chain connects TRBV3-1 to TRBJ2-1; TCRdb's D call, TRBD1, is unchecked because there is no DNA. This CDR3 contains 13 residues. Per the germline V gene, CDR1 is LGHDT and CDR2 is YNNKEL (reference sequence). CDR3 protein: CASSQLQGYEQFF.

The chain has TRBV16 and TRBJ1-1. Germline V gene data show CDR1 as KGHSY and CDR2 as FQNENV. CDR3 size: 14 residues. The CDR3 region is CASSQSGRATEAFF.

The chain links TRBV27 to TRBJ2-3; TCRdb returns TRBD2, unconfirmable since there is no DNA. Germline V CDR1 and CDR2: MNHEY, SMNVEV (reference sequence). The CDR3 length is 15 residues. CDR3 sequence: CASSSTSLSTDTQYF.

The chain joins TRBV2 to TRBJ2-3; TCRdb selects TRBD1, and the lack of DNA leaves this call unchecked. The V gene's germline CDR1 is SNHLY and CDR2 FYNNEI. The CDR3 has 15 amino acids. The CDR3 loop reads CASIRRDRDTDTQYF.